These 5 T cell receptor beta chains share one sample of origin, sequenced in a study of T cell changes during pregnancy in multiple sclerosis. Produced via immunoSEQ multiplex PCR; TCRdb's table is partial and in-frame only. The sample records tens of thousands of clones, 92% being singletons. The starting material was CD4+ T cells from peripheral blood mononuclear cells, obtained after pregnancy. The receptor source for this set is a female donor with multiple sclerosis, enrolled in a pregnancy study.

The V and J genes are TRBV18 and TRBJ2-1, with TRBD2 matching 9 bases. The CDR3 is 15 residues long. CDR1 and CDR2 from the germline V gene are KGHSH and LQKENI. V lost 1 base and J lost 8; bases outside the gene matches: 6. The CDR3 nucleotides are TGTGCCAGCTCACCACTGATAGCGGGGGTGGATGAGCAGTTCTTC. It codes for CASSPLIAGVDEQFF. The whole variable domain, remainder taken from reference TRBV18 and TRBJ2-1, is NAGVMQNPRHLVRRRGQEARLRCSPMKGHSHVYWYRQLPEEGLKFMVYLQKENIIDESGMPKERFSAEFPKEGPSILRIQQVVRGDSAAYFCASSPLIAGVDEQFFGPGTRLTVL.

The chain combines TRBV5-4 with TRBJ2-7; maybe TRBD1 (6 bases). Trimming took 3 bases from V and 0 from J, leaving 7 bases between them. The CDR3 totals 13 residues. Per the germline V gene, CDR1 is SGHNT and CDR2 is YYREEE (reference sequence). As DNA, the CDR3 is TGTGCCAGCAGCTGGACAGCCTCCTACGAGCAGTACTTC. This encodes CASSWTASYEQYF.

J is TRBJ2-3 and V is TRBV19, with D possibly matching TRBD2 (5 bases). The CDR3 runs 15 residues. Trimming took off 6 bases at V and 4 bases at J, with 17 bases between the two ends. Germline V gives CDR1 LNHDA, CDR2 SQIVND (reference sequence). The DNA for the CDR3 is TGTGCCAGTAGCTACGACTGGGCGGGTTCAGATACGCAGTATTTT. It yields the protein CASSYDWAGSDTQYF.

This chain joins TRBV15 and TRBJ2-7, with TRBD1 matching 7 bases. CDR3 length: 14 amino acids. With 2 bases clipped from V and 3 bases from J, the junction kept 4 bases outside the gene matches. CDR1 is LNHNV and CDR2 is YYDKDF in the germline V gene (reference sequence). The CDR3 here is CATSRRTGDYEQYF. As DNA, the CDR3 is TGTGCCACCAGCAGACGTACAGGGGACTACGAGCAGTACTTC.

The CDR3 sequence: CASSLKGGGHNEQFF. The DNA for the CDR3 is TGTGCCAGCAGCTTAAAAGGCGGGGGGCACAATGAGCAGTTCTTC. V gene TRBV7-3 combines with J gene TRBJ2-1; 8 nucleotides line up with TRBD2. This CDR3 spans 15 amino acids. After removal of 1 base from V and 5 bases from J, the junction contained 4 bases not matched to a gene. The germline V gene encodes CDR1 SGHTA and CDR2 FQGTGA.